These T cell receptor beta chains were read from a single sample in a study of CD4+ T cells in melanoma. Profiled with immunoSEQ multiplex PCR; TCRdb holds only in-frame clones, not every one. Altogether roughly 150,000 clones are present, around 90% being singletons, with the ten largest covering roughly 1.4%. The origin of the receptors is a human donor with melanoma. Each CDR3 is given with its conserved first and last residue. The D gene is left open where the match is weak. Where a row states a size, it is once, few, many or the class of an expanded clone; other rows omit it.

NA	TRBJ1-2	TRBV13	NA	TGTGCCAGCAGCAAAAGGACAGATTTAAACTATGGCTACACCTTC	CASSKRTDLNYGYTF
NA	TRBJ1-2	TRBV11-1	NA	TGTGCCAGCAGCATCAGGGACTATGGCTACACCTTC	CASSIRDYGYTF
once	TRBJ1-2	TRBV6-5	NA	TGTGCCAGCAGTTACTCAGGGTTAGGCTACACCTTC	CASSYSGLGYTF
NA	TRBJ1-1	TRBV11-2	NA	TGTGCCAGCAGCTCAGACAGAAACACTGAAGCTTTCTTT	CASSSDRNTEAFF
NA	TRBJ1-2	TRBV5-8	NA	TGTGCCAGCAGCTTGGTGGGGGTCGGCGGGCCGTCCTCTAACTATGGCTACACCTTC	CASSLVGVGGPSSNYGYTF
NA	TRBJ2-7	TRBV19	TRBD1	TGTGCCAGTAGTGCCCAACAGGGGGCTGGCTACGAGCAGTACTTC	CASSAQQGAGYEQYF
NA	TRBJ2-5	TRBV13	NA	TGTGCCAGCAGCTTAGGGCGGGGGCGACAAGAGACCCAGTACTTC	CASSLGRGRQETQYF
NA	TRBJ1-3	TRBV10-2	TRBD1	TGCGCCAGTGTGAACCGGGACAGGGGGTTTTTGGACTCTGGAAACACCATATATTTT	CASVNRDRGFLDSGNTIYF
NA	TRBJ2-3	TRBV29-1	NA	TGCAGCGTGTGGGGCGGGCGGTCGAGCACAGATACGCAGTATTTT	CSVWGGRSSTDTQYF
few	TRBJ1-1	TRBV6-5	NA	TGTGCCAGCAGCCAACAGGGGAACACTGAAGCTTTCTTT	CASSQQGNTEAFF
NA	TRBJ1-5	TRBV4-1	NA	TGCGCCAGCAGCCAAGATGGTAATTCTGGGAGGGCTCAGCATTTT	CASSQDGNSGRAQHF
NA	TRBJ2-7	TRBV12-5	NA	TGTGCTAGTGGACCCGGGGAGACGCAGTACTTC	CASGPGETQYF
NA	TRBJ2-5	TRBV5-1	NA	TGCGCCAGCAGCTTGTTACAACAAGAGACCCAGTACTTC	CASSLLQQETQYF
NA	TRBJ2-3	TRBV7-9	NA	TGTGCCAGCAGCTTAGCGGGGGAAACCACAGATACGCAGTATTTT	CASSLAGETTDTQYF
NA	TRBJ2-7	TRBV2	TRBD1	TGTGCCAGCAGTGATGGGACAGGGGTCATCTACGAGCAGTACTTC	CASSDGTGVIYEQYF
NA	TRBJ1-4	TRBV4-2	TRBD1	TGTGCCAGCAGCCCCCGACAGGGGGCAAGGAGGGATGAAAAACTGTTTTTT	CASSPRQGARRDEKLFF
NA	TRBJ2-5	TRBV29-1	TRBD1	TGCAGCACCGGGACAGGGGGAGAGACCCAGTACTTC	CSTGTGGETQYF
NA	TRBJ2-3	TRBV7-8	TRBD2	TGTGCCAGCAGCTTACCCGGCGGGGGAACAGTCGATACGCAGTATTTT	CASSLPGGGTVDTQYF
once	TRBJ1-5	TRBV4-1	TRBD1	TGCGCCAGCAGCCAAGATTGGACAGGGGATCAGCCCCAGCATTTT	CASSQDWTGDQPQHF
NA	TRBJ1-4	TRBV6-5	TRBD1	TGTGCCAGCAGTCGGGACAGGGTATGGGAAAAACTGTTTTTT	CASSRDRVWEKLFF
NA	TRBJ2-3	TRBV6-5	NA	TGTGCCAGCAGTCGACTGGGGTCCGGCACAGATACGCAGTATTTT	CASSRLGSGTDTQYF
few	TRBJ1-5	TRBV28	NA	TGTGCCAGCAGGGGATTTGGTGGGAAAAGCAATCAGCCCCAGCATTTT	CASRGFGGKSNQPQHF
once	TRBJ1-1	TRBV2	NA	TGTGCCAGCAGTGACCCGGTGAACACTGAAGCTTTCTTT	CASSDPVNTEAFF
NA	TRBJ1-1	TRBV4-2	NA	TGTGCCAGCAGCCAAGGGGGAGTCTCTGAAGCTTTCTTT	CASSQGGVSEAFF
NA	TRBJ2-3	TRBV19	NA	TGTGCCAGTGGTCCTAGCACAGATACGCAGTATTTT	CASGPSTDTQYF
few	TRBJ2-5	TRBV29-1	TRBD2	TGCAGCGTTGGGGGACTAGCGGGAGAGACCCAGTACTTC	CSVGGLAGETQYF
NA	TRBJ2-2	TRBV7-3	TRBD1	TGTGCCAGCAGCAATACAGGGGCGGCCGGGGAGCTGTTTTTT	CASSNTGAAGELFF
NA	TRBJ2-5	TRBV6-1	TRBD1	TGTGCCAGCAGTGGATGGACAGGGAAAGAGACCCAGTACTTC	CASSGWTGKETQYF
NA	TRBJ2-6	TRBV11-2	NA	TGTGCCAGCAGCTTTGCGGGACAGAGGACTGGGGCCAACGTCCTGACTTTC	CASSFAGQRTGANVLTF
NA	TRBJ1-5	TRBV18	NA	TGTGCCAGCTCACCGGGAGGAAATCAGCCCCAGCATTTT	CASSPGGNQPQHF
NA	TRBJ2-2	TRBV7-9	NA	TGTGCCAGCAGCTTATTGATTACGTGGGGCCGGGGCAGCACCGGGGAGCTGTTTTTT	CASSLLITWGRGSTGELFF
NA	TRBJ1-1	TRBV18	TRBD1	TGTGCCAGCTCACGCCCGGGACAGTCCAACACTGAAGCTTTCTTT	CASSRPGQSNTEAFF
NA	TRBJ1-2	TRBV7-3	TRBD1	TGTGCCAGCAGCTTAGACAGGGGCGGGGGAGGCTACACCTTC	CASSLDRGGGGYTF
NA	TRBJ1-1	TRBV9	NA	TGTGCCAGCAGCGCCCGCCCGGGAGGGGGGCACACTGAAGCTTTCTTT	CASSARPGGGHTEAFF
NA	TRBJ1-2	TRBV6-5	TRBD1	TGTGCCAGCAGTTCCCCGGGACAGGGGAGCCGTGGCTACACCTTC	CASSSPGQGSRGYTF
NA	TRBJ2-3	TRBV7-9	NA	TGTGCCAGCAGCTTAGTCGGCGGGACCACCACAGATACGCAGTATTTT	CASSLVGGTTTDTQYF
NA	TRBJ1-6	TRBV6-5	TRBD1	TGTGCCAGCAGTTACGGGGGACAGGGAGGGTCACCCCTCCACTTT	CASSYGGQGGSPLHF
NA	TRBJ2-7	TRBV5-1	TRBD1	TGCGCCAGCAGCTATTCGGGACAGGGTTCCGAGCAGTACTTC	CASSYSGQGSEQYF
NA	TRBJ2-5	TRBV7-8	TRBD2	TGTGCCAGCAGCGATATAGCGGGGGGGATTCAAGAGACCCAGTACTTC	CASSDIAGGIQETQYF
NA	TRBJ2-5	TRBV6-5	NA	TGTGCCAGTTCTCAGGGGAGGGGAGAGACCCAGTACTTC	CASSQGRGETQYF
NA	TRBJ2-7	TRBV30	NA	TGTGCCTGGAGTGGTAGGGAGGCCTACGAGCAGTACTTC	CAWSGREAYEQYF
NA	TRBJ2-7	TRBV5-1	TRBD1	TGCGCCAGCAGCCTAGGACAGGGGGTACACGAGCAGTACTTC	CASSLGQGVHEQYF
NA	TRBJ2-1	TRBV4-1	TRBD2	TGCGCCAGCAGCCATCAAGCGGGGGGGCTTTATGAGCAGTTCTTC	CASSHQAGGLYEQFF
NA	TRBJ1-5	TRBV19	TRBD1	TGTGCCAGTAACCACAACAGGGGCTGGGATCAGCCCCAGCATTTT	CASNHNRGWDQPQHF
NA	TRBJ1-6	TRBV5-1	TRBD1	TGCGCCAGCCGGGGACAGGATAATTCACCCCTCCACTTT	CASRGQDNSPLHF